This T cell receptor (beta chain) is from a study of cytomegalovirus exposure and HLA in healthy donors. To note about this clone: Antigen: not known.

The protocol was immunoSEQ multiplex PCR, while the TCRdb copy is restricted to in-frame clones and leaves out a portion. The sample has 260,000 or so clones, approximately 87% seen once. CDR1 and CDR2 (germline): SEHNR, FQNEAQ (reference sequence). CDR3 size: 14 residues. V was trimmed by 6 bases and J by 1 base, leaving 12 bases between them. The study, taken as a whole, reports: The investigators catalogued some 160 TCR beta chains as cytomegalovirus-associated. There were a few CMV-associated chains whose specificity for CMV antigens was confirmed in vitro.

The sequenced material came from PBMCs. This receptor was taken from a man between 18 and 29 years old in good health and CMV-seronegative. This sequence joins TRBV7-9 and TRBJ1-1; D may be TRBD1 (6 bases). The CDR3 spells CASRNRAGNTEAFF. The DNA for the CDR3 is TGTGCCAGCAGGAACAGGGCCGGGAACACTGAAGCTTTCTTT.